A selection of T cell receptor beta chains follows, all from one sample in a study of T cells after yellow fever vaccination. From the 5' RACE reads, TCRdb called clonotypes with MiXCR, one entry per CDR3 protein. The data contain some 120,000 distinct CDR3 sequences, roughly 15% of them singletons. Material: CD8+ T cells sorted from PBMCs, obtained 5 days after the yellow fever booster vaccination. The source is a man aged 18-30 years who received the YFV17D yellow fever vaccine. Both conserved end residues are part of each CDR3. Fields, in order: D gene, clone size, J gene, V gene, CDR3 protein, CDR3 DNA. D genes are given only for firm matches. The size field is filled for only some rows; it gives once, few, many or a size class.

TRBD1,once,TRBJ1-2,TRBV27,CASSSVATGAGYTF,TGTGCCAGCAGTTCCGTCGCGACAGGGGCCGGCTACACCTTC
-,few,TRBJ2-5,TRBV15,CATSEGTGAQETQYF,TGTGCCACCTCAGAGGGCACGGGGGCCCAAGAGACCCAGTACTTC
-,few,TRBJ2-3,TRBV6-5,CASSNQGPPDTQYF,TGTGCCAGCAGTAACCAGGGGCCCCCAGATACGCAGTATTTT
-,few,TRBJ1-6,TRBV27,CASSLLGGSYNSPLHF,TGTGCCAGCAGTTTGCTCGGGGGATCCTATAATTCACCCCTCCACTTT
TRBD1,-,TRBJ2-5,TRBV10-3,CAIRPGQGGSQYF,TGTGCCATCAGGCCGGGACAGGGAGGGTCCCAGTACTTC
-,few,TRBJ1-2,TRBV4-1,CASSPATGSYGYTF,TGCGCCAGCAGCCCGGCGACAGGATCCTATGGCTACACCTTC
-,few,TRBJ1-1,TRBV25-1,CASSDPGESGAEAFF,TGTGCCAGCAGTGATCCCGGCGAATCCGGCGCTGAAGCTTTCTTT
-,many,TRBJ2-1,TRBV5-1,CASSLHGNYNEQFF,TGCGCCAGCAGCTTGCATGGGAACTACAATGAGCAGTTCTTC
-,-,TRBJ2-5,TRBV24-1,CATSDLRGEEETQYF,TGTGCCACCAGTGATTTAAGAGGGGAGGAAGAGACCCAGTACTTC
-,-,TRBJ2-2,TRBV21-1,CASTRGLGTGELFF,TGTGCCAGCACCCGGGGTCTTGGCACCGGGGAGCTGTTTTTT
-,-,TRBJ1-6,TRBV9,CASSVGSQNSPLHF,TGTGCCAGCAGCGTAGGTTCGCAGAATTCACCCCTCCACTTT
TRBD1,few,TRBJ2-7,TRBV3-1,CASSPTGQGNYEQYF,TGTGCCAGCAGCCCGACAGGACAGGGCAACTACGAGCAGTACTTC
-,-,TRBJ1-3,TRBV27,CASSLSSGAGNTIYF,TGTGCCAGCAGTTTATCTTCCGGGGCCGGAAACACCATATATTTT
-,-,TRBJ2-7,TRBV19,CASSSAGPRGYEQYF,TGTGCCAGTAGTTCCGCGGGTCCTAGGGGCTACGAGCAGTACTTC
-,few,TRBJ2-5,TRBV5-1,CASSASGAYEETQYF,TGCGCCAGCTCTGCGTCTGGGGCCTACGAGGAGACCCAGTACTTC
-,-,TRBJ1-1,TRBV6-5,CASSLRGEAFF,TGTGCCAGCAGCCTCCGTGGTGAAGCTTTCTTT
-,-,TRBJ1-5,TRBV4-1,CASSQVVYSNQPQHF,TGCGCCAGCAGCCAAGTGGTTTATAGCAATCAGCCCCAGCATTTT
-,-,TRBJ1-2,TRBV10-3,CAISEPPSQGNGYTF,TGTGCCATCAGTGAGCCCCCCAGCCAGGGGAATGGCTACACCTTC
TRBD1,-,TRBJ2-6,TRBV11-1,CASSTGTGAFGANVLTF,TGTGCCAGCAGCACCGGGACAGGGGCCTTCGGGGCCAACGTCCTGACTTTC
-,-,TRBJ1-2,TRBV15,CATSAETGYGYTF,TGTGCCACCAGCGCGGAGACGGGCTATGGCTACACCTTC
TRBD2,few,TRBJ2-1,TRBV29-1,CSVETEGGEQFF,TGCAGCGTTGAAACCGAGGGAGGGGAGCAGTTCTTC
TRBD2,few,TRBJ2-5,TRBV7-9,CASSLFGRWASGDSQETQYF,TGTGCCAGCAGCTTATTTGGACGTTGGGCTAGCGGGGACTCCCAAGAGACCCAGTACTTC
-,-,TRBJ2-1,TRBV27,CASSLGGRGLNEQFF,TGTGCCAGCAGTTTAGGGGGGCGGGGGCTCAATGAGCAGTTCTTC
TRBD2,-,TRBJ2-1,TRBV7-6,CASSPPTSGADNEQFF,TGTGCCAGCAGCCCCCCGACTAGCGGGGCCGACAATGAGCAGTTCTTC
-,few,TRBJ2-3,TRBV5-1,CASALGGATDTQYF,TGCGCCAGCGCACTGGGGGGGGCAACAGATACGCAGTATTTT
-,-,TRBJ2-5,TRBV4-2,CASSPNNAGTGWETQYF,TGTGCCAGCAGCCCCAATAATGCCGGGACGGGGTGGGAGACCCAGTACTTC
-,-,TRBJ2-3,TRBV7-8,CASSLGIRTQYF,TGTGCCAGCAGCTTAGGCATTAGAACGCAGTATTTT
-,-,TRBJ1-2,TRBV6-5,CASSYTGYVHGYTF,TGTGCCAGCAGTTACACAGGTTATGTTCATGGCTACACCTTC
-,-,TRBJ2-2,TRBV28,CASSSALTGYRNTGELFF,TGTGCCAGCAGTTCAGCCCTGACAGGCTATAGGAACACCGGGGAGCTGTTTTTT
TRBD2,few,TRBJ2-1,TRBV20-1,CSASASGGVENEQFF,TGCAGTGCTTCTGCTAGCGGGGGGGTGGAGAATGAGCAGTTCTTC
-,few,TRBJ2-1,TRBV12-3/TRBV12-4,CASSLGQGGLNEQFF,TGTGCCAGCAGTTTAGGGCAGGGGGGCCTCAATGAGCAGTTCTTC
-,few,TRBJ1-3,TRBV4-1,CASSLNPGHLADFSGNTIYF,TGCGCCAGCAGCTTGAACCCGGGACACCTCGCCGACTTCTCTGGAAACACCATATATTTT
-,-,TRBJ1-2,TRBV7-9,CASSAGPYGYTF,TGTGCCAGCAGCGCCGGACCCTATGGCTACACCTTC
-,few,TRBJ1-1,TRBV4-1,CASSQVTNTEAFF,TGCGCCAGCAGCCAAGTCACCAACACTGAAGCTTTCTTT
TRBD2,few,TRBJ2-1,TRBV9,CASSRLAGGFDSYNEQFF,TGTGCCAGCAGCAGACTAGCGGGGGGCTTCGACTCCTACAATGAGCAGTTCTTC
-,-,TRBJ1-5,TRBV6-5,CASSSSRLLRRGPQHF,TGTGCCAGCAGCTCCAGTCGGCTCTTGAGGAGAGGGCCCCAGCATTTT
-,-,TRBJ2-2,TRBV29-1,CSVAPVWRGRNTGELFF,TGCAGCGTTGCCCCGGTCTGGAGGGGGCGGAACACCGGGGAGCTGTTTTTT
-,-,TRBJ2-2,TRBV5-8,CASSLPDLGPTNTGELFF,TGTGCCAGCAGCTTGCCTGACTTGGGACCGACCAACACCGGGGAGCTGTTTTTT
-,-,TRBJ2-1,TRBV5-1,CASSLAGGAGQFF,TGCGCCAGCAGCTTGGCCGGTGGGGCGGGGCAGTTCTTC
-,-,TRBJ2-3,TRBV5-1,CASSSRRGSTDTQYF,TGCGCCAGCAGCTCCCGAAGGGGTTCCACAGATACGCAGTATTTT
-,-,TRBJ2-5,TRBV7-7,CASSLVAANQETQYF,TGTGCTAGCAGCTTAGTGGCAGCTAACCAAGAGACCCAGTACTTC
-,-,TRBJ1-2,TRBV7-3,CASSLSGDYNYGYTF,TGTGCCAGCAGCTTAAGTGGGGATTATAACTATGGCTACACCTTC
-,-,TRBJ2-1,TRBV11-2,CASSPLKVNEQFF,TGTGCCAGCAGCCCCCTTAAGGTCAATGAGCAGTTCTTC
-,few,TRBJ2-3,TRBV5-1,CASSSSIGLGTDTQYF,TGCGCCAGCAGCTCCAGCATCGGGCTAGGCACAGATACGCAGTATTTT
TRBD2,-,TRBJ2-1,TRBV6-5,CASSYSTRGGDNEQFF,TGTGCCAGCAGTTACTCTACGCGCGGGGGGGACAATGAGCAGTTCTTC
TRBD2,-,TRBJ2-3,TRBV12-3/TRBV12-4,CAWSLIQRGIDTQYF,TGTGCCTGGAGTTTAATCCAGCGGGGGATAGATACGCAGTATTTT
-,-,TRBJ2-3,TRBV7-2,CASSLGVWTSTDTQYF,TGTGCCAGCAGCTTAGGTGTTTGGACTAGCACAGATACGCAGTATTTT
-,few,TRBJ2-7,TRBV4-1,CASSPQQGDEQYF,TGCGCCAGCAGCCCGCAACAGGGAGACGAGCAGTACTTC
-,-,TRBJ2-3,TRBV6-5,CASSSSTRLADTQYF,TGTGCCAGCAGTTCCTCAACCCGGTTGGCAGATACGCAGTATTTT
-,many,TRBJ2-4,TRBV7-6,CASSPATGAGNIQYF,TGTGCCAGCAGCCCAGCCACAGGAGCGGGAAACATTCAGTACTTC
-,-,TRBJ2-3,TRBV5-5,CASWLREGHTDTQYF,TGTGCCAGCTGGCTAAGAGAGGGCCACACAGATACGCAGTATTTT
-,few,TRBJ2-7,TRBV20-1,CSATSVGVSPYEQYF,TGCAGTGCTACAAGCGTAGGGGTGTCCCCCTACGAGCAGTACTTC